One sample yielded the 21 T cell receptor beta chains listed below, sequenced in a study of T-cell memory formation after mild COVID-19. TCRdb used MiXCR to reprocess the 5' RACE reads, holding one entry per CDR3 protein. The sample includes fewer than 700,000 distinct CDR3 sequences, about a sixth of them seen just once. The material sequenced was PBMCs or a T cell subset sorted from them (not recorded which). Source of these receptors: an adult woman who had mild COVID-19 (a few samples of this study predate the infection). Cell type and time point are not known.

The rearrangement links TRBV20-1 to TRBJ2-1; 15 nucleotides agree with TRBD2. The ends lost 6 bases at V and 8 bases at J; junction bases unmatched: 5. The CDR3 runs 14 residues. CDR1 and CDR2 from the germline V gene are DFQATT and SNEGSKA (reference sequence). The DNA for the CDR3 is TGCAGTGCCTCTCGGACTAGCGGGAGGGATGAGCAGTTCTTC. It yields the protein CSASRTSGRDEQFF.

This clonotype was detected many times. J is TRBJ2-7 and V is TRBV29-1; 7 nucleotides match TRBD2. The ends lost 4 bases at V and 3 bases at J; junction bases unmatched: 3. This CDR3 has 12 amino acids. CDR1 and CDR2 (germline): SQVTM, ANQGSEA. CDR3 sequence reads: CSVGGGSYEQYF. CDR3 nucleotide sequence: TGCAGCGTTGGGGGGGGGAGCTACGAGCAGTACTTC.

The genes are TRBV7-8 and TRBJ1-6, with a tentative D call TRBD1 (5 bases). The CDR3 contains 16 residues. CDR1 and CDR2 from the germline V gene are SGHVS and FQNEAQ. V was shortened by 1 base and J by 9 bases, with 16 bases between the two germline ends. The CDR3 region has the DNA TGTGCCAGCAGCTTAGGACCGGGTAGGGGTGGTTCACCCCTCCACTTT. It is translated as CASSLGPGRGGSPLHF.

In its sample, this clonotype was seen a few times. The chain uses TRBV4-1 and TRBJ2-5; D unresolved. The V gene's germline CDR1 is MGHRA and CDR2 YSYEKL. The V end was cut by 6 bases, the J end by 5 bases, with 22 bases between. This CDR3 is built from 16 residues. As DNA, the CDR3 is TGCGCCAGCAGTCCCTCGACCCTGTCCCGGTGGGAGACCCAGTACTTC. It is translated as CASSPSTLSRWETQYF.

This clonotype was detected a few times. The rearrangement uses TRBV4-3 and TRBJ1-5; D gene unclear. The CDR3 has 16 residues. Germline V gene sequence: CDR1 LGHNA, CDR2 YSLEER. Trimming took 0 bases from V and 3 from J, leaving 12 bases between them. The CDR3 protein is CASSQDRAAINQPQHF. The CDR3 DNA reads as TGCGCCAGCAGCCAAGACAGAGCCGCTATCAATCAGCCCCAGCATTTT.

In its sample, this clonotype was seen a few times. The chain employs TRBV9 and TRBJ2-1, with D perhaps being TRBD1 or TRBD2 (5 bases each). This CDR3 is 15 amino acids long. CDR1 and CDR2 (germline): SGDLS, YYNGEE. The V and J ends lost 3 bases and 3 bases respectively, with 13 bases between them. CDR3 nucleotide sequence: TGTGCCAGCAGCGCCCGGGACGCAAACTACAATGAGCAGTTCTTC. Amino acid sequence: CASSARDANYNEQFF.

The chain combines TRBV7-6 with TRBJ1-6; D call uncertain. Trimming took 0 bases from V and 7 from J, leaving 10 bases between them. Germline V lookup: CDR1 SGHVS, CDR2 FNYEAQ. This CDR3 is built from 15 residues. The CDR3 DNA reads as TGTGCCAGCAGCTTAGCATCTGGGGTAAATTCACCCCTCCACTTT. This translates into CASSLASGVNSPLHF.

The V call is TRBV25-1, the J call TRBJ1-1; D perhaps matches TRBD1 (6 bases). Deletions cut 5 bases from V and 0 bases from J, with 13 bases between. This CDR3 has 15 residues. Germline CDR1 is MGHDK and CDR2 is SYGVNS. CDR3 amino acids: CASSLPGAMNTEAFF. The CDR3 region has the DNA TGTGCCAGCAGTCTCCCGGGGGCCATGAACACTGAAGCTTTCTTT.

The chain combines TRBV5-1 with TRBJ1-5, with D uncertain. CDR1 is SGHRS and CDR2 is YFSETQ in the germline V gene. The CDR3 length is 13 residues. Deletions cut 3 bases from V and 5 bases from J, with 9 bases between. The CDR3 DNA reads TGCGCCAGCAGCTCAAACCCGGATCAGCCCCAGCATTTT. It encodes CASSSNPDQPQHF.

This chain links TRBV15 with TRBJ2-1; no clear D. This CDR3 is built from 13 residues. Trimming took 1 base from V and 1 from J, leaving 2 bases between them. Germline values: CDR1 LNHNV, CDR2 YYDKDF (reference sequence). The CDR3: CATSRGSYNEQFF. CDR3 DNA: TGTGCCACCAGCAGAGGTTCCTACAATGAGCAGTTCTTC.

CDR3 sequence: CASSVRGPSSPYNEQFF. The CDR3 DNA follows: TGTGCCAGCAGCGTACGCGGGCCAAGCTCCCCCTACAATGAGCAGTTCTTC. This sequence joins TRBV13 and TRBJ2-1; D might be TRBD2 (5 bases). Germline CDR1 and CDR2: PRHDT and FYEKMQ (reference sequence). The CDR3 runs 17 residues. The ends were cut back, 5 bases at V and 2 bases at J, with 19 bases in the middle.

The chain carries TRBV29-1 and TRBJ2-2; 12 nucleotides line up with TRBD2. The CDR3 is 17 residues long. J was trimmed by 4 bases and V by 2 bases; bases with no gene match: 8. CDR1 is SQVTM and CDR2 is ANQGSEA in the germline V gene. The CDR3 DNA reads TGCAGCGTTGAACCCCTAGCGGGGGGGCCGGGCACCGGGGAGCTGTTTTTT. As protein: CSVEPLAGGPGTGELFF.

This clonotype has more than one count but fewer than ten. The chain carries TRBV24-1 and TRBJ2-6; D not certain. From germline, CDR1 is KGHDR and CDR2 SFDVKD. The V end lost 5 bases, the J end lost 0 bases, and 10 bases lay between the germline ends. This CDR3 is built from 16 residues. The DNA of the CDR3 is TGTGCCACCAGTGTAGGAACAATCTCTGGGGCCAACGTCCTGACTTTC. Translated, it gives CATSVGTISGANVLTF.

The J gene is TRBJ2-1, the V gene TRBV5-1; D is undetermined. The CDR3 covers 14 residues. Trimming pared 0 bases from V and 1 base from J, leaving 5 bases between. Germline V gene lookup returns CDR1 SGHRS and CDR2 YFSETQ. The CDR3 here is CASSLDRSYNEQFF. CDR3 in DNA: TGCGCCAGCAGCTTGGACCGTTCCTACAATGAGCAGTTCTTC.

This clonotype was found a few times. The rearrangement joins TRBV10-3 to TRBJ1-2, with 9 bases identical to TRBD1. The CDR3 sequence is 15 residues long. The J segment lost 4 bases and the V segment lost 4 bases, leaving 7 bases of the junction unmatched. The germline V gene has CDR1 ENHRY and CDR2 SYGVKD. Here the CDR3 DNA reads TGTGCCATCAGTGGAGGGACAGGGACCTTCTATGGCTACACCTTC. Protein: CAISGGTGTFYGYTF.

This clonotype was detected a few times. The rearrangement links TRBV29-1 to TRBJ1-6; D is unresolved. This CDR3 is built from 13 residues. V gave up 6 bases and J gave up 9 bases, with 15 bases separating them. CDR1 is SQVTM and CDR2 is ANQGSEA in the germline V gene. The CDR3 here is CSVGADLGSPLHF. In DNA, the CDR3 is TGCAGCGTAGGCGCCGACCTGGGTTCACCCCTCCACTTT.

The rearrangement joins TRBV5-6 to TRBJ2-3, with D perhaps TRBD1 (6 bases). Trimming shortened V by 0 bases and J by 1 base, and 12 bases separated the two germline ends. CDR1 and CDR2 from the germline V gene are SGHDT and YYEEEE. CDR3 length: 16 residues. The chain's CDR3 is CASSLAQGMGTDTQYF. In DNA, the CDR3 is TGTGCCAGCAGCTTGGCCCAGGGGATGGGCACAGATACGCAGTATTTT.

This clonotype was counted at least ten times. V is TRBV4-1 and J is TRBJ2-2; TRBD1 matches at 7 bases. V was clipped by 5 bases and J by 1 base; unmatched bases: 13. The germline V gene has CDR1 MGHRA and CDR2 YSYEKL. CDR3 length: 18 amino acids. The CDR3 here is CASSGGRQGGGNTGELFF. The CDR3 nucleotides read TGCGCCAGCAGCGGTGGTCGACAGGGCGGTGGGAACACCGGGGAGCTGTTTTTT.

The chain joins TRBV7-9 to TRBJ2-3; maybe TRBD1 (6 bases). V dropped 7 bases and J dropped 2 bases, with 13 bases sitting between them. CDR3 length equals 14 residues. CDR1 and CDR2 from the germline V gene are SEHNR and FQNEAQ (reference sequence). The CDR3 region is CASNRDIYTDTQYF. The DNA of the CDR3 is TGTGCCAGCAACCGGGACATCTACACAGATACGCAGTATTTT.

This clonotype was observed a handful of times. This chain uses TRBV4-1 with TRBJ2-3; D is undetermined. Germline V gene sequence: CDR1 MGHRA, CDR2 YSYEKL. The CDR3 sequence is 15 residues long. With 4 bases removed from V and 0 bases from J, the gap between germline ends came to 11 bases. CDR3 in DNA: TGCGCCAGCAGCCGTAGCATGGGGAGCACAGATACGCAGTATTTT. This sequence encodes CASSRSMGSTDTQYF.

This clonotype was detected a few times. The chain links TRBV7-3 to TRBJ2-3; D possibly corresponds to TRBD1 (5 bases). Germline lookup yields CDR1 SGHTA and CDR2 FQGTGA. V gave up 1 base and J gave up 6 bases, with 17 bases separating them. The length of the CDR3 is 16 residues. The CDR3 nucleotides are TGTGCCAGCAGCTTAAAGTCAGGACATCCGAGGGATACGCAGTATTTT. Translation: CASSLKSGHPRDTQYF. Based on the CDR3 plus reference TRBV7-3 and TRBJ2-3, the full variable domain is GAGVSQTPSNKVTEKGKYVELRCDPISGHTALYWYRQSLGQGPEFLIYFQGTGAADDSGLPNDRFFAVRPEGSVSTLKIQRTERGDSAVYLCASSLKSGHPRDTQYFGPGTRLTVL.